This T cell receptor (beta chain) derives from a study of a mutant IDH1 vaccine in newly diagnosed glioma (dated by TCRdb to the early 2020s). About the full investigation: In the chemotherapy-containing groups, vaccination started alongside temozolomide cycles, whereas in patients who had radiotherapy alone it started 4-6 weeks after radiotherapy. Peripheral blood samples were drawn at six visits, namely V03 (baseline), V05, V07, V10, V12 and V13. Of the 25 to 35 treated patients, 62.5% were male and 37.5% were female, and a mean age of 40.4 years was recorded. Longitudinal TCRB deep sequencing was performed for 20 to 30 treated patients wherever samples were available for exploratory analyses. Before enrollment, most patients had been given radiochemotherapy with temozolomide as standard therapy, while the rest had received either radiotherapy alone or temozolomide alone. Visit V12 was the week-35 safety follow-up and visit V13 was the week-47 end of study.

The time point label here, explained by the study, means: week 35, safety follow-up. Each vaccine dose, consisting of 300 ug of a 20-mer mutant IDH1 peptide in Montanide, was administered subcutaneously with topical imiquimod. Eight vaccinations were administered to patients in weeks 1, 3, 5, 7, 11, 15, 19 and 23, corresponding to visits V03 through V10. The donors had newly diagnosed IDH1-mutant astrocytomas of WHO grade 3 or 4 that showed loss of nuclear ATRX. The samples were drawn from NOA16, a multicentre, single-arm, open-label phase I trial in Germany that tested a mutant IDH1 peptide vaccine in humans for the first time. Genomic DNA for TCRB sequencing was extracted from EDTA blood using the DNeasy Blood and Tissue Kit. Results and caveats for the whole study, not just this receptor: Availability determined which PBMC samples were chosen for TCRB deep sequencing. It was noted by the authors that analyses of patient blood samples could not be reproduced owing to sample limitations. Immune responses induced by the vaccine were seen in 90% to 95% of patients across multiple MHC alleles. Pseudoprogression seemed to be unrelated to changes in the top peripheral T cell clonotypes found by TCRB sequencing.

The library was generated by the immunoSEQ multiplex PCR assay. Rearranged TCR beta chain sequences were amplified with the hsTCRB Kit following the manufacturer's protocol. An Illumina MiSeq was used to sequence the TCRB libraries. The published analysis was carried out like this. The kit vendor's proprietary platform handled demultiplexing, trimming and gene mapping. In its TCRdb copy, this immuneACCESS table keeps in-frame sequences only and misses some clones. Where compared with another copy, unresolved V genes explain less than half of these, and the others have no known cause. Clone size and the V and J calls come from that table; the DNA yielded D and trimming. In all, the sample holds some 57,000 clones, and approximately 80% of those were seen once. Under 4.5% of the sample rests with the top ten. This clone was seen a few times. Its antigen has not been determined. Qualities for individual bases were not recorded, and no much larger clone is one base off.

The clonotype originates from a woman between 18 and 30 years old with glioma. Here the sequenced sample was PBMCs, taken from a glioma patient whose treatment included an IDH1 peptide vaccine.

The bases read TGTGCCAGCAGTTCAGACAGCAATAGCAATCAGCCCCAGCATTTT. Translated, it gives CASSSDSNSNQPQHF. This sequence uses TRBV6-5 and TRBJ1-5; TRBD1 could be the D gene, as 5 bases match. According to the germline V gene, CDR1 reads MNHEY and CDR2 reads SVGAGI. From the cysteine up to the phenylalanine, the CDR3 has a length of 15 residues. The kept DNA is CDR3 alone, 45 bases in frame from the first base. Trimming removed 4 bases from V and 0 bases from J, leaving 10 bases between the germline ends.